This T cell receptor beta chain was captured in a study of OX40 agonist ivuxolimab in advanced cancers. In the study overall: Allowance was made for prior anti-PD-1, anti-PD-L1 or anti-CTLA-4 therapy, and roughly 39% had some. Study findings and constraints: At doses 0.1 to 3.0 mg/kg, CD4+ and CD8+ clones expanded. Expanded clones belonging to CD8+ T cells outnumbered, on average, those of CD4+.

This table comes from immunoSEQ multiplex PCR, and its TCRdb copy is limited to in-frame clones, with some not included. The sample yields some 10,000 clones, 79% seen once. Details on this clone: Antigen unknown.

The clonotype originates from an adult with an advanced solid tumor such as melanoma, head and neck, liver or kidney cancer. This specimen consisted of CD4+ or CD8+ T cells sorted from blood, obtained in a trial of the OX40 agonist ivuxolimab.

CDR3 protein: CASSGGIAGVGTDTQYF. CDR3 DNA: TGCGCCAGCAGTGGGGGGATAGCGGGAGTGGGAACAGATACGCAGTATTTT. The chain joins TRBV10-1 to TRBJ2-3, with 9 bases lining up with TRBD2. The CDR3 covers 17 residues. V shed 4 bases and J 3 bases; nucleotides not matched to a gene: 11. Germline values: CDR1 WNHNN, CDR2 SYGVQD (reference sequence).